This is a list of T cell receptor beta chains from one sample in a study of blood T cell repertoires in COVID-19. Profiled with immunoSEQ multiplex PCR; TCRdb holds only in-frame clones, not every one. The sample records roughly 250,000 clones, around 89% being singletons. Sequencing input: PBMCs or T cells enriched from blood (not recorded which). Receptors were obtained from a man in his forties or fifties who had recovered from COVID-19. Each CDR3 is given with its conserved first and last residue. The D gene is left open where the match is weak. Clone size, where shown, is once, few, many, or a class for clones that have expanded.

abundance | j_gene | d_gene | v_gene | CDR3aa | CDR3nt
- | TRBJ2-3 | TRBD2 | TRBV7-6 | CASSLSGRGPDTQYF | TGTGCCAGCAGCTTATCGGGGAGGGGACCAGATACGCAGTATTTT
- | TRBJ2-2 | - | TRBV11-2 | CASSFPGQKITGELFF | TGTGCCAGCAGCTTCCCGGGACAAAAGATTACCGGGGAGCTGTTTTTT
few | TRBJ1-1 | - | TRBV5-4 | CASSFGVGNTEAFF | TGTGCCAGCAGTTTCGGTGTTGGGAACACTGAAGCTTTCTTT
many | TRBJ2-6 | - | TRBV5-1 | CASSLVGVSGSGANVLTF | TGCGCCAGCAGCTTGGTAGGGGTTTCTGGCTCTGGGGCCAACGTCCTGACTTTC
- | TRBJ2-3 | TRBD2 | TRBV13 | CASSLPTSGGDTQYF | TGTGCCAGCAGCTTACCGACTAGCGGGGGAGATACGCAGTATTTT
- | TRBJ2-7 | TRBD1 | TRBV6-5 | CASSYFGGQGSYEQYF | TGTGCCAGCAGTTACTTCGGCGGACAGGGGTCCTACGAGCAGTACTTC
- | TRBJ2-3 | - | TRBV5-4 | CASSLGPGVVTDTQYF | TGTGCCAGCAGCTTGGGTCCCGGTGTCGTCACAGATACGCAGTATTTT
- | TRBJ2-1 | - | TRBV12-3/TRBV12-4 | CASRTNNEQFF | TGTGCCAGCAGGACAAACAATGAGCAGTTCTTC
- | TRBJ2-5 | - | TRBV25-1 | CASSPRGETQYF | TGTGCCAGCAGCCCAAGGGGGGAGACCCAGTACTTC
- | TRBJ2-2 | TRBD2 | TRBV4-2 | CASSQDPSGGAGELFF | TGTGCCAGCAGCCAAGATCCAAGCGGGGGGGCCGGGGAGCTGTTTTTT
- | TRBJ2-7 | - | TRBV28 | CASSFNTRTIHEQYF | TGTGCCAGCAGTTTCAACACCCGGACTATCCACGAGCAGTACTTC
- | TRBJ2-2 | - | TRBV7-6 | CASSLESTGELFF | TGTGCCAGCAGCTTAGAGAGCACCGGGGAGCTGTTTTTT